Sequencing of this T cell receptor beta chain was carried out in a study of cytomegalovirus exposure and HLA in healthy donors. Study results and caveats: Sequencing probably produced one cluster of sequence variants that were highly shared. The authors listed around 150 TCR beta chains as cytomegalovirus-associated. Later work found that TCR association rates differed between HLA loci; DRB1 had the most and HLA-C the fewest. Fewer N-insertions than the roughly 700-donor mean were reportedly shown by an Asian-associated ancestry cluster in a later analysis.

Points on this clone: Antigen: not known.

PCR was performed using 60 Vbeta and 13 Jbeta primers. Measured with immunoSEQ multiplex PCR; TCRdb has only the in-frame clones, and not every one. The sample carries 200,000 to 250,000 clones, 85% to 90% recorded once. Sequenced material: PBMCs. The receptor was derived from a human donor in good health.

CDR3 nucleotides: TGTGCCAGCAGCGGCCCGACAGCTAACTATGGCTACACCTTC. Encoded protein: CASSGPTANYGYTF. V is TRBV7-9 and J is TRBJ1-2, with D possibly matching TRBD1 (5 bases). The CDR3 covers 14 residues. V shed 5 bases and J shed 0 bases, with 10 bases lying between them. Germline V gene data show CDR1 as SEHNR and CDR2 as FQNEAQ (reference sequence). The full variable domain, its missing parts supplied by reference TRBV7-9 and TRBJ1-2, is DTGVSQNPRHKITKRGQNVTFRCDPISEHNRLYWYRQTLGQGPEFLTYFQNEAQLEKSRLLSDRFSAERPKGSFSTLEIQRTEQGDSAMYLCASSGPTANYGYTFGSGTRLTVV.